This T cell receptor beta chain is drawn from a study of human T cells and chemical hapten exposure. Study-wide points: Sensitization with DPC brought no change to TCRs above 1 in 1000 in frequency.

CDR3 length equals 14 residues. With 4 bases removed from V and 7 bases from J, the gap between germline ends came to 13 bases. On this clonotype itself: Its antigen is unknown.

TCRdb fed the RACE reads into MiXCR, producing one record per CDR3 protein. The repertoire has about 260,000 distinct CDR3 sequences, 7.5% to 9% of them found once; the top ten carry over 2%. Time point denoted: pre-sensitization, week 0. Regarding treatment: therapeutic diphenylcyclopropenone sensitization with weekly scalp DPC. The clonotype was recovered from a woman aged 40 to 50 with alopecia areata. Some clones in this sample may be carry-over from other donors' samples. The genes are TRBV12-3 or TRBV12-4 and TRBJ2-2; D possibly corresponds to TRBD1 (6 bases). Sequences were derived from whole blood, sampled in connection with sensitization to the hapten diphenylcyclopropenone (DPC). CDR3 region: CASSSRGWGGELFF. The CDR3 nucleotides are TGTGCCAGCAGTTCCAGGGGCTGGGGCGGGGAGCTGTTTTTT.